The 18 T cell receptor beta chains given below trace back to one sample, sequenced in a study of patients and donors after allogeneic stem cell transplantation. Via MiXCR, TCRdb re-called the RT-PCR reads, giving one row per CDR3 protein. The table has about a million distinct CDR3 sequences, under 20% seen once. The sequenced material came from blood, either unsorted or a sorted T cell fraction (not recorded which). The receptors were gathered from a human donor who was either an allogeneic HSCT recipient or a stem cell or donor lymphocyte infusion donor (not recorded which). It is not recorded whose cells these are; they may come from a transplant donor.

This sequence joins TRBV24-1 and TRBJ2-3; 9 bases align to TRBD2. CDR1 and CDR2 from the germline V gene are KGHDR and SFDVKD. CDR3 length equals 17 residues. Unmatched junction bases numbered 12, after V lost 7 bases and J lost 2 bases. CDR3 bases: TGTGCCACCAGCGCACTCTTAGCGGGGGCATACACAGATACGCAGTATTTT. It specifies CATSALLAGAYTDTQYF.

This sequence joins TRBV7-2 and TRBJ1-1; tentatively, D is TRBD1 (5 bases). V shed 5 bases and J shed 0 bases, with 13 bases lying between them. The CDR3 spans 15 residues. CDR1 SGHTA and CDR2 FQGNSA come from the germline V gene. CDR3 loop: CASSPGPGLNTEAFF. The CDR3 region has the DNA TGTGCCAGCAGCCCTGGGCCAGGGTTGAACACTGAAGCTTTCTTT.

This clonotype was counted a few times. The rearrangement links TRBV6-5 to TRBJ1-2; no firm D call. V was shortened by 2 bases and J by 5 bases, with 12 bases between the two germline ends. CDR3 length: 14 amino acids. Germline lookup yields CDR1 MNHEY and CDR2 SVGAGI. The CDR3 sequence: CASSYVGVGYGYTF. The CDR3 nucleotides are TGTGCCAGCAGTTACGTCGGGGTTGGGTATGGCTACACCTTC.

The chain carries TRBV21-1 and TRBJ1-1; no DNA check was done on the table's D call, TRBD1. TRBV21-1 is a known pseudogene. CDR3 length: 16 amino acids. The CDR3 is CASSTEGRDRGTEAFF. As DNA, the CDR3 is TGTGCCAGCAGCACGGAGGGGAGGGACAGGGGAACTGAAGCTTTCTTT.

In the case of this clonotype: Its ends do not fully match the called genes, so a read error is possible. This CDR3 is CSASRGLGDLVF. CDR3 coding DNA: TGCAGTGCTTCCCGGGGACTAGGGGACCTAGTCTTC. This chain connects TRBV20-1 to TRBJ2-7; TRBD2 agrees at 8 bases. The CDR3 runs 12 residues. The germline V gene encodes CDR1 DFQATT and CDR2 SNEGSKA (reference sequence).

This clonotype was seen a handful of times. The chain has TRBV15 and TRBJ2-1; perhaps TRBD1 as D (7 bases). The germline V and J ends were trimmed by 5 bases and 4 bases, with 18 bases remaining between them. CDR3 size: 16 residues. Germline V CDR1 and CDR2: LNHNV, YYDKDF (reference sequence). The chain's CDR3 is CATSPLMTGRYNEQFF. In DNA form, the CDR3 reads TGTGCCACCAGCCCTTTGATGACAGGGAGGTACAATGAGCAGTTCTTC.

V and J are TRBV12-3 or TRBV12-4 and TRBJ1-6; 7 nucleotides align to TRBD1. Trimming cost V 6 bases and J 7 bases; bases outside gene matches: 6. The CDR3 contains 14 residues. CDR3 nucleotide sequence: TGTGCCAGCAGCACAGGGGACAGCAATTCACCCCTCCACTTT. Its translation is CASSTGDSNSPLHF.

This clonotype occurred a few times. The chain employs TRBV20-1 and TRBJ2-3; D gene ambiguous. The CDR3 totals 11 residues. CDR1 is DFQATT and CDR2 is SNEGSKA in the germline V gene (reference sequence). V lost 6 bases, J lost 2 bases, and 6 bases lay in between. The CDR3 DNA is TGCAGTGCGCTTAACACAGATACGCAGTATTTT. It yields the protein CSALNTDTQYF.

This chain uses TRBV20-1 with TRBJ2-1; TRBD2 aligns across 10 bases. This CDR3 has 14 amino acids. J was trimmed by 5 bases and V by 6 bases; bases with no gene match: 7. The germline V gene has CDR1 DFQATT and CDR2 SNEGSKA (reference sequence). CDR3 residues: CSAPSGGKDNEQFF. The CDR3 DNA sequence: TGCAGTGCCCCTAGCGGGGGAAAAGACAATGAGCAGTTCTTC.

This clonotype came up a few times. V and J are TRBV29-1 and TRBJ1-3; D is unresolved. Germline loops: CDR1 SQVTM, CDR2 ANQGSEA. The CDR3 contains 15 residues. Trimming pared 4 bases from V and 0 bases from J, leaving 13 bases between. The CDR3 DNA reads as TGCAGCGTTGCCACTTATTCCCGCTCTGGAAACACCATATATTTT. Translating gives CSVATYSRSGNTIYF.

Many counts were recorded for this clonotype. CDR3 nucleotides: TGTGCCAGCAGTGAATCCGGACTAGCGGGAGGGGTCTCCTACGAGCAGTACTTC. Translating gives CASSESGLAGGVSYEQYF. The V call is TRBV6-1, the J call TRBJ2-7; 15 nucleotides line up with TRBD2. The CDR3 has 18 amino acids. Germline V gene data show CDR1 as MNHNS and CDR2 as SASEGT. V lost 2 bases, J lost 0 bases, and 5 bases stayed unmatched.

This clonotype was counted once. V gene TRBV5-1 combines with J gene TRBJ1-2; possible D gene TRBD1, 5 bases. Germline CDR1 and CDR2: SGHRS and YFSETQ. Trimming removed 2 bases from V and 4 bases from J, with 21 bases in between. The CDR3 is 17 amino acids. CDR3 sequence (DNA): TGCGCCAGCAGCTTAACCTCCGGAGTAACAGGCCCCTATGGCTACACCTTC. Translated, it gives CASSLTSGVTGPYGYTF.

CDR3 in DNA: TGTGCCAGCAGCTCCCTAGCGGGATGGAGCTCCTACGAGCAGTACTTC. The encoded protein is CASSSLAGWSSYEQYF. The chain recombines TRBV7-9 with TRBJ2-7, with 9 bases matching TRBD2. V shed 4 bases and J 0 bases; nucleotides not matched to a gene: 7. In germline, CDR1 is SEHNR, CDR2 FQNEAQ (reference sequence). There are 16 residues in the CDR3.

There are many counts of this clonotype. The chain recombines TRBV5-1 with TRBJ1-4, with 7 bases lining up with TRBD1. Trimming cost V 1 base and J 4 bases; bases outside gene matches: 7. The germline V gene encodes CDR1 SGHRS and CDR2 YFSETQ. This CDR3 has 16 amino acids. The chain's CDR3 is CASSLPAAGGNEKLFF. Here the CDR3 DNA reads TGCGCCAGCAGCTTGCCCGCGGCAGGGGGTAATGAAAAACTGTTTTTT.

The chain employs TRBV7-2 and TRBJ2-2; 10 bases match TRBD2. J gave up 4 bases and V 4 bases, and 6 bases lay outside the gene matches. The CDR3 contains 16 residues. CDR1 and CDR2 from the germline V gene are SGHTA and FQGNSA. CDR3 in DNA: TGTGCCAGCAGCTGGACTAGCGGCCCGACCACCGGGGAGCTGTTTTTT. It codes for CASSWTSGPTTGELFF.

The chain is built from TRBV18 and TRBJ2-1; 9 nucleotides line up with TRBD2. The V and J ends lost 6 bases and 0 bases, in that order; junction bases with no gene match: 18. Germline V gene lookup returns CDR1 KGHSH and CDR2 LQKENI. The CDR3 runs to 20 residues. CDR3 loop: CASSRFETSGGGSSYNEQFF. For the CDR3, the DNA is TGTGCCAGCTCCCGGTTCGAGACTAGCGGAGGAGGGAGCTCCTACAATGAGCAGTTCTTC. Full variable domain (outside the CDR3, taken from reference TRBV18 and TRBJ2-1): NAGVMQNPRHLVRRRGQEARLRCSPMKGHSHVYWYRQLPEEGLKFMVYLQKENIIDESGMPKERFSAEFPKEGPSILRIQQVVRGDSAAYFCASSRFETSGGGSSYNEQFFGPGTRLTVL.

In its sample, this clonotype was seen a few times. J is TRBJ2-7 and V is TRBV10-3; perhaps TRBD1 as D (6 bases). Germline values: CDR1 ENHRY, CDR2 SYGVKD. The germline V and J ends were trimmed by 6 bases and 4 bases, with 10 bases remaining between them. CDR3 length: 12 residues. In nucleotides, the CDR3 is TGTGCCATCAGCAGGGGCCCTTACGAGCAGTACTTC. Translating it yields CAISRGPYEQYF.

This clonotype occurred a few times. The chain links TRBV7-8 to TRBJ2-7; 7 positions agree with TRBD1. V lost 6 bases to trimming and J lost 4 bases; unmatched junction nucleotides: 12. Germline-derived CDR1 and CDR2 are SGHVS and FQNEAQ. The CDR3 runs to 15 residues. The CDR3 sequence: CASSPPGGFRYEQYF. The CDR3 nucleotides are TGTGCCAGCAGTCCTCCAGGGGGATTCAGGTACGAGCAGTACTTC.